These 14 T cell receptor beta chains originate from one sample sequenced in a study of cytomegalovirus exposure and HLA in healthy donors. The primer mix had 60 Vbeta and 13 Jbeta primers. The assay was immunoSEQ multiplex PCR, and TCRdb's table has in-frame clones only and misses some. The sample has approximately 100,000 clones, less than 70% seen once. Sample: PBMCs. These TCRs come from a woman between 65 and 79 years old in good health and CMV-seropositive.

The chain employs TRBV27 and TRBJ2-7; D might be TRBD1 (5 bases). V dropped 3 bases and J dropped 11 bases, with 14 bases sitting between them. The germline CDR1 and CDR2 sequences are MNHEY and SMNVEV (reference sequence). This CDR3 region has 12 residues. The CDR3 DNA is TGTGCCAGCAGTTTCGATCAGGGAAGGGAGTACTTC. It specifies CASSFDQGREYF.

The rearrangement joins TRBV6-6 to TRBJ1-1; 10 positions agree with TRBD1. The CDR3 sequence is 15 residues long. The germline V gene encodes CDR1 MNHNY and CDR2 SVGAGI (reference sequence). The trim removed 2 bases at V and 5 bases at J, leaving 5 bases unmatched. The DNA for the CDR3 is TGTGCCAGCAGTTACCTCATGGGACAGGGGACTGAAGCTTTCTTT. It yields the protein CASSYLMGQGTEAFF.

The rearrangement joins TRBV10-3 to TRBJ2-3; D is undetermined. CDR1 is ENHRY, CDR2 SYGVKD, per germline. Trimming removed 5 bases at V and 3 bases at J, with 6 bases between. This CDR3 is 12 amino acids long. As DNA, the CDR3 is TGTGCCATCAGTCGGTCGACAGATACGCAGTATTTT. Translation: CAISRSTDTQYF.

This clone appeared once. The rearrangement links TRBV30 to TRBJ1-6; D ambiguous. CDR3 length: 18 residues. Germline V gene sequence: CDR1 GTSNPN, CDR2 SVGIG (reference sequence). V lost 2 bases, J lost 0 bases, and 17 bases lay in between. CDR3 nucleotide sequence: TGTGCCTGGAGTCTCCGGCAGGCCCCGAGCTCCTATAATTCACCCCTCCACTTT. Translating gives CAWSLRQAPSSYNSPLHF. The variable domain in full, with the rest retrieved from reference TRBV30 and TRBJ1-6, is SQTIHQWPATLVQPVGSPLSLECTVEGTSNPNLYWYRQAAGRGLQLLFYSVGIGQISSEVPQNLSASRPQDRQFILSSKKLLLSDSGFYLCAWSLRQAPSSYNSPLHFGNGTRLTVT.

The CDR3 loop reads CASSEDAAAASYGYTF. The CDR3 DNA is TGTGCCAGCAGTGAAGATGCGGCGGCGGCGAGCTATGGCTACACCTTC. The chain joins TRBV2 to TRBJ1-2; D uncertain. Trimming took off 1 base at V and 4 bases at J, with 16 bases between the two ends. The CDR3 runs to 16 residues. CDR1 is SNHLY, CDR2 FYNNEI, per germline. Supplemented by reference TRBV2 and TRBJ1-2, the full variable domain reads EPEVTQTPSHQVTQMGQEVILRCVPISNHLYFYWYRQILGQKVEFLVSFYNNEISEKSEIFDDQFSVERPDGSNFTLKIRSTKLEDSAMYFCASSEDAAAASYGYTFGSGTRLTVV.

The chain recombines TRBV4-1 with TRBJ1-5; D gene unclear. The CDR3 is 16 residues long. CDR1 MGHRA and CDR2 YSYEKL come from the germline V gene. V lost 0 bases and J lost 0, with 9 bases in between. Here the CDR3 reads CASSQEVAASNQPQHF. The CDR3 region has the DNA TGCGCCAGCAGCCAAGAGGTTGCGGCTAGCAATCAGCCCCAGCATTTT.

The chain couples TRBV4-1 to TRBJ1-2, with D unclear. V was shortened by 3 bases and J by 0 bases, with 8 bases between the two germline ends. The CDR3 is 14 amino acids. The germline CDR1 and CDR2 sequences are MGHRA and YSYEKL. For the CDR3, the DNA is TGCGCCAGCAGCCAGCCGGGATCTAACTATGGCTACACCTTC. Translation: CASSQPGSNYGYTF.

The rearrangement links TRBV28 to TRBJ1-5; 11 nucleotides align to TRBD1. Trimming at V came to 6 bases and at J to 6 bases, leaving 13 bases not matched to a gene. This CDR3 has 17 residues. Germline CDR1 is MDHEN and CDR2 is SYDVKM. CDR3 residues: CASRGQGGSVSRQPQHF. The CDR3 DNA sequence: TGTGCCAGCAGGGGACAGGGGGGGTCTGTAAGTCGTCAGCCCCAGCATTTT. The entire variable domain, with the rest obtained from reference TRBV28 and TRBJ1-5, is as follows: DVKVTQSSRYLVKRTGEKVFLECVQDMDHENMFWYRQDPGLGLRLIYFSYDVKMKEKGDIPEGYSVSREKKERFSLILESASTNQTSMYLCASRGQGGSVSRQPQHFGDGTRLSIL.

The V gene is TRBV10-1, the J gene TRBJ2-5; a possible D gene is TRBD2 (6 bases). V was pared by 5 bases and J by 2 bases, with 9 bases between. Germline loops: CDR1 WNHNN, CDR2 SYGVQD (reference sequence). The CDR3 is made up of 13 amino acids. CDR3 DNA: TGCGCCAGCAGTATAGCGGTACAAGAGACCCAGTACTTC. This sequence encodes CASSIAVQETQYF.

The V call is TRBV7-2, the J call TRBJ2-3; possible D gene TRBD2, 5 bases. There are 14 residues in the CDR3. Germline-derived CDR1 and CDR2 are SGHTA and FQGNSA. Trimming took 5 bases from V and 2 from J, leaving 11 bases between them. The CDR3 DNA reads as TGTGCCAGCAGCAATGGACTGCACACAGATACGCAGTATTTT. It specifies CASSNGLHTDTQYF. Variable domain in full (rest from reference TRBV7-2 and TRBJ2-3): GAGVSQSPSNKVTEKGKDVELRCDPISGHTALYWYRQSLGQGLEFLIYFQGNSAPDKSGLPSDRFSAERTGGSVSTLTIQRTQQEDSAVYLCASSNGLHTDTQYFGPGTRLTVL.

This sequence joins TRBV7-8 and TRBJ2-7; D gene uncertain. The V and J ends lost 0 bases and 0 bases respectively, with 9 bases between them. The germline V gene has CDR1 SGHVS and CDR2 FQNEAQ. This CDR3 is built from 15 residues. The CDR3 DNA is TGTGCCAGCAGCTTAGCGAAGATTAGCTCCTACGAGCAGTACTTC. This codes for CASSLAKISSYEQYF.

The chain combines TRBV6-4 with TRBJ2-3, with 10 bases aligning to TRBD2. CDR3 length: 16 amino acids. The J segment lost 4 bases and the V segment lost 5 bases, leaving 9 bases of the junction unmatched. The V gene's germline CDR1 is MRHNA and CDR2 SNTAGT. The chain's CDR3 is CASSPRASGGADTQYF. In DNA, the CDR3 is TGTGCCAGCAGTCCCCGGGCTAGCGGGGGTGCAGATACGCAGTATTTT.

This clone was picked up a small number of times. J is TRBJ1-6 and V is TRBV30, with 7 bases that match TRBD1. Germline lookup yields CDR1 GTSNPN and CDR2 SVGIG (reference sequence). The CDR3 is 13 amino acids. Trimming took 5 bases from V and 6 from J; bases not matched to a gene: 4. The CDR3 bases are TGTGCCTGGGGGGACAGAGTTAATTCACCCCTCCACTTT. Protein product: CAWGDRVNSPLHF.

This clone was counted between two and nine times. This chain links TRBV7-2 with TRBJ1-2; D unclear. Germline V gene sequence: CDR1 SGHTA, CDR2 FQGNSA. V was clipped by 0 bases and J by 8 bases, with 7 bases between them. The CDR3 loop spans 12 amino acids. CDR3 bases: TGTGCCAGCAGCTTAGCCTCAGAAGGCTACACCTTC. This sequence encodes CASSLASEGYTF. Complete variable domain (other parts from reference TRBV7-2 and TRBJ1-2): GAGVSQSPSNKVTEKGKDVELRCDPISGHTALYWYRQSLGQGLEFLIYFQGNSAPDKSGLPSDRFSAERTGGSVSTLTIQRTQQEDSAVYLCASSLASEGYTFGSGTRLTVV.